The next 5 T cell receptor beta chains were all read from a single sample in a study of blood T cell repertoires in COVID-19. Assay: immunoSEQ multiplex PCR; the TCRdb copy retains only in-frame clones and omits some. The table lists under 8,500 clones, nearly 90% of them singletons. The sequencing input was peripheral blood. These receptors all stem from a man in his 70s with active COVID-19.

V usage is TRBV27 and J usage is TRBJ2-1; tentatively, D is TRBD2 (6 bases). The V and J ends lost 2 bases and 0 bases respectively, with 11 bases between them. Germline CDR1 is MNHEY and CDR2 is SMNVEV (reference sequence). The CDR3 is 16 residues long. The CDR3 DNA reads TGTGCCAGCAGTTTAGCGGGAATAAGCTCCTACAATGAGCAGTTCTTC. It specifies CASSLAGISSYNEQFF.

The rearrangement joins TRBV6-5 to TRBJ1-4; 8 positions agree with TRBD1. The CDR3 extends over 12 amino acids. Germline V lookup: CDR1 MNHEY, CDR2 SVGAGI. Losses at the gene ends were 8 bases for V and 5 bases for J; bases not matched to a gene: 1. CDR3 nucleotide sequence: TGTGCCAGCGGACAGGGAAATGAAAAACTGTTTTTT. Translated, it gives CASGQGNEKLFF.

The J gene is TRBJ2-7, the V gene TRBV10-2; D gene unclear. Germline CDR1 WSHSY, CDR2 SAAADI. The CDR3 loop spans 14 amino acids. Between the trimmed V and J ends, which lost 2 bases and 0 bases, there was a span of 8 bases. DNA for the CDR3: TGCGCCAGCAGTGAGGGCCCCGCCTCCTACGAGCAGTACTTC. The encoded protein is CASSEGPASYEQYF.

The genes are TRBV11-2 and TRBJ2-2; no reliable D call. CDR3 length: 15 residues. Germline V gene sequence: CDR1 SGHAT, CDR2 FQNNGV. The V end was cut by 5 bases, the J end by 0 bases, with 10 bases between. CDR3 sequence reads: CASSTQFANTGELFF. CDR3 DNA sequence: TGTGCCAGCAGCACACAGTTCGCGAACACCGGGGAGCTGTTTTTT.

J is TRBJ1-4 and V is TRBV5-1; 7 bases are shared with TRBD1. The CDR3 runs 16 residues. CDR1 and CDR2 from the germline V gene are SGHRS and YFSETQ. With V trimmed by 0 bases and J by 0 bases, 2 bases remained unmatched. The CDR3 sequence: CASSLGGTATNEKLFF. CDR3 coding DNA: TGCGCCAGCAGCTTGGGGGGGACAGCAACTAATGAAAAACTGTTTTTT.